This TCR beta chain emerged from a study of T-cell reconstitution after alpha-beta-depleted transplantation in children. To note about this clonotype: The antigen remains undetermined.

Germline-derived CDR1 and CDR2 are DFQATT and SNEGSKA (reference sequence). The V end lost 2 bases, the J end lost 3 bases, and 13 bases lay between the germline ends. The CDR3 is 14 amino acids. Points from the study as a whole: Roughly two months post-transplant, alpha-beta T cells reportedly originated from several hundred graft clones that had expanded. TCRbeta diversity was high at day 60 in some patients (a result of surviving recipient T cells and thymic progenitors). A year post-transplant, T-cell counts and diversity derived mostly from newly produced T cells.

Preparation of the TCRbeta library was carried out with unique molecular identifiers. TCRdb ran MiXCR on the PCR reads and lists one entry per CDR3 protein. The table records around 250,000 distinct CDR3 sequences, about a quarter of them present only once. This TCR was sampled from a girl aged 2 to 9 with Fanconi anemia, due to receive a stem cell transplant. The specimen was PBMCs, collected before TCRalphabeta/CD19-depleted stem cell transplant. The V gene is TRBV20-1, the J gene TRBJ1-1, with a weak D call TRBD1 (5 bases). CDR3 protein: CSARSREVDTEAFF. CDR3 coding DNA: TGCAGTGCTAGATCCAGGGAGGTAGACACTGAAGCTTTCTTT.